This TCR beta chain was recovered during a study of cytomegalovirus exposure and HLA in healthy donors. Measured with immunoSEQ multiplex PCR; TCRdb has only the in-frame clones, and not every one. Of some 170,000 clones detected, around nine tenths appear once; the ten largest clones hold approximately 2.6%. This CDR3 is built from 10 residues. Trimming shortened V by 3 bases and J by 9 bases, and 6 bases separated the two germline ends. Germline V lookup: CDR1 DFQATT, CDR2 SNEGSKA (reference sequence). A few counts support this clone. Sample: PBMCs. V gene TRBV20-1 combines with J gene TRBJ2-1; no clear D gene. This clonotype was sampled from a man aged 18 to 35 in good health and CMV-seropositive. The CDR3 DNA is TGCAGTGCTAGCACGCGTGAGCAGTTCTTC. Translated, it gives CSASTREQFF.